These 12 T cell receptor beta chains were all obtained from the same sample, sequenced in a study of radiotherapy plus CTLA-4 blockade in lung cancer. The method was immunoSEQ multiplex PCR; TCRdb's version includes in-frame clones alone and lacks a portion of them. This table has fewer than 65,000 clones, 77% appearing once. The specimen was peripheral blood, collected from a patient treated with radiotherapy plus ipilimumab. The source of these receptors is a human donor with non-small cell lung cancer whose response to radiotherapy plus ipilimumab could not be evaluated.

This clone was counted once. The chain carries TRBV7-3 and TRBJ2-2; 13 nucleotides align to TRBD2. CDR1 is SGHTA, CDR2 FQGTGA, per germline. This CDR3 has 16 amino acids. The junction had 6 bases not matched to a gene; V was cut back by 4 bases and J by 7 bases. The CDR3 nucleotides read TGTGCCAGCAGCTCGGGACTAGCGGGAAGGGGCGGGGAGCTGTTTTTT. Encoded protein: CASSSGLAGRGGELFF.

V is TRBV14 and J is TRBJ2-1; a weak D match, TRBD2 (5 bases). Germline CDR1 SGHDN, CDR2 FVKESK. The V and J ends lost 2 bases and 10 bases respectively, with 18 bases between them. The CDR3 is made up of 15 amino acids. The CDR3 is CASSQLGRAAGEQFF. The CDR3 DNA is TGTGCCAGCAGCCAATTAGGTAGAGCGGCCGGGGAGCAGTTCTTC.

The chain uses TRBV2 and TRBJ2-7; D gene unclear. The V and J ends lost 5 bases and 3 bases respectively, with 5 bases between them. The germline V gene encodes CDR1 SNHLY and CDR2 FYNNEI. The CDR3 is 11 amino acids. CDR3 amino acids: CASSPYYEQYF. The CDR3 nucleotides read TGTGCCAGCAGTCCTTACTACGAGCAGTACTTC.

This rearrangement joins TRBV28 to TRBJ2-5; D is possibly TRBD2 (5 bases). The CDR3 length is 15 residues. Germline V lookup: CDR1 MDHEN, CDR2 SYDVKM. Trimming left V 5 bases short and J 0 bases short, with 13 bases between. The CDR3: CASSRGSWYQETQYF. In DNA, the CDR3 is TGTGCCAGCAGTCGGGGAAGTTGGTACCAAGAGACCCAGTACTTC. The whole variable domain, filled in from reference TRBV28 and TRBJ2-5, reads DVKVTQSSRYLVKRTGEKVFLECVQDMDHENMFWYRQDPGLGLRLIYFSYDVKMKEKGDIPEGYSVSREKKERFSLILESASTNQTSMYLCASSRGSWYQETQYFGPGTRLLVL.

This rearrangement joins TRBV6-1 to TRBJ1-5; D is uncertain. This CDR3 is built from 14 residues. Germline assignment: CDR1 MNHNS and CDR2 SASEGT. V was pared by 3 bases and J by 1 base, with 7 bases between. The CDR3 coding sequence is TGTGCCAGCAGTGACAGGCTAAGCAATCAGCCCCAGCATTTT. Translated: CASSDRLSNQPQHF.

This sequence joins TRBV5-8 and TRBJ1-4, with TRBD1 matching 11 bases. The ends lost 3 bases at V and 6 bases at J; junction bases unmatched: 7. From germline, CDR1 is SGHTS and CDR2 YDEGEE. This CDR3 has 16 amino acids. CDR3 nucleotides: TGTGCCAGCAGCTCACTGACGGGACAGGGGGATGAAAAACTGTTTTTT. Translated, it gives CASSSLTGQGDEKLFF.

For the CDR3, the DNA is TGTGCCAGCAGCTTATTCTCGGGAAACACCATATATTTT. Amino acids: CASSLFSGNTIYF. The chain uses TRBV11-2 and TRBJ1-3; D uncertain. Germline values: CDR1 SGHAT, CDR2 FQNNGV. V lost 2 bases and J lost 4, with 6 bases in between. This CDR3 contains 13 residues.

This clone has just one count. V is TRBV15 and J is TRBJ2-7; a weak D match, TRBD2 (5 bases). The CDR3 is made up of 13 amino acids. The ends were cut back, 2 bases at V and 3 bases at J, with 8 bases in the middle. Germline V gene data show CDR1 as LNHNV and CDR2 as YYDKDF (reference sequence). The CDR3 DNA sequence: TGTGCCACCAGCAGACTCACTAGCTACGAGCAGTACTTC. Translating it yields CATSRLTSYEQYF.

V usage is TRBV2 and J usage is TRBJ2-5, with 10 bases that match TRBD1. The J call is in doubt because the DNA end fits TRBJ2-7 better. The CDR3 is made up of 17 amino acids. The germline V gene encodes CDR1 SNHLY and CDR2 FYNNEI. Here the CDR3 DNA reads TGTGCCAGCAGTGAAGCGTCCGGACAGGGGGGGACCTACGAGCAGTACTTC. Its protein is CASSEASGQGGTYEQYF.

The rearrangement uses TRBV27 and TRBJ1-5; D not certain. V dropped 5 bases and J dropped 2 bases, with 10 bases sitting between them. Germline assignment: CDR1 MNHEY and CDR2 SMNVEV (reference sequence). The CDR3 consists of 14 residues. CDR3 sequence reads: CASSGSVRNQPQHF. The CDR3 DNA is TGTGCCAGCAGTGGCAGTGTTCGCAATCAGCCCCAGCATTTT.

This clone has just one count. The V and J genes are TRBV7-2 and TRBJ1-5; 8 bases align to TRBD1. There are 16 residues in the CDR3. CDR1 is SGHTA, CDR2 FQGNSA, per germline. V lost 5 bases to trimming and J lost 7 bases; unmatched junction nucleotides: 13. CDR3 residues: CASSPRSGQGFQPQHF. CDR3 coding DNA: TGTGCCAGCAGCCCCCGGTCTGGACAGGGTTTCCAGCCCCAGCATTTT.

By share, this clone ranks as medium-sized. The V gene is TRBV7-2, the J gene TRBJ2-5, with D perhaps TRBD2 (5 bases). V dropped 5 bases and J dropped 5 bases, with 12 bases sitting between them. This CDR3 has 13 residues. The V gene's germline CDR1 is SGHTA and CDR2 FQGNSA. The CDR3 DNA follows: TGTGCCAGCAGCGGAACTAGTGGGGAGACCCAGTACTTC. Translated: CASSGTSGETQYF.